These 20 T cell receptor beta chains were sequenced from one sample in a study of cytomegalovirus exposure and HLA in healthy donors. 13 Jbeta primers and 60 Vbeta primers were used for the PCR. Using immunoSEQ multiplex PCR, the repertoire was profiled, and TCRdb retains in-frame clones only, with some absent. The sample has about 120,000 clones, approximately 80% seen once. The sequencing sample was made of PBMCs. Receptors originate from a young man in good health and CMV-seropositive.

This clone turned up a few times. The chain employs TRBV5-4 and TRBJ2-5; 13 bases are a match to TRBD2. The CDR3 has 16 residues. V dropped 4 bases and J dropped 2; count of bases not matched to a gene: 5. The germline gives CDR1 SGHNT, CDR2 YYREEE (reference sequence). CDR3 loop: CASSPGLAGAQETQYF. DNA for the CDR3: TGTGCCAGCAGCCCCGGACTAGCGGGAGCTCAAGAGACCCAGTACTTC. Variable domain in full (rest from reference TRBV5-4 and TRBJ2-5): ETGVTQSPTHLIKTRGQQVTLRCSSQSGHNTVSWYQQALGQGPQFIFQYYREEENGRGNFPPRFSGLQFPNYSSELNVNALELDDSALYLCASSPGLAGAQETQYFGPGTRLLVL.

The chain employs TRBV7-9 and TRBJ2-3, with 10 positions matching TRBD2. CDR3 length: 15 residues. The trim removed 5 bases at V and 3 bases at J, leaving 5 bases unmatched. Germline V gene sequence: CDR1 SEHNR, CDR2 FQNEAQ (reference sequence). The chain's CDR3 is CASSPSGSGTDTQYF. The CDR3 bases are TGTGCCAGCAGCCCTAGCGGGAGTGGGACAGATACGCAGTATTTT.

This chain connects TRBV9 to TRBJ2-1; TRBD2 matches at 12 bases. CDR1 SGDLS and CDR2 YYNGEE come from the germline V gene. V lost 0 bases and J lost 0; bases outside the gene matches: 10. CDR3 length: 20 residues. Here the CDR3 DNA reads TGTGCCAGCAGCGTAGCTCAACTAGCGGGGGGTCCAAGCTCCTACAATGAGCAGTTCTTC. Its translation is CASSVAQLAGGPSSYNEQFF. The full variable domain, rest sourced from reference TRBV9 and TRBJ2-1, is DSGVTQTPKHLITATGQRVTLRCSPRSGDLSVYWYQQSLDQGLQFLIQYYNGEERAKGNILERFSAQQFPDLHSELNLSSLELGDSALYFCASSVAQLAGGPSSYNEQFFGPGTRLTVL.

This rearrangement joins TRBV28 to TRBJ1-1; the match to TRBD1 covers 11 bases. Trimming cost V 5 bases and J 6 bases; bases outside gene matches: 8. The CDR3 length is 15 residues. Germline V CDR1 and CDR2: MDHEN, SYDVKM. The chain's CDR3 is CASSRTGGRGAEAFF. In DNA form, the CDR3 reads TGTGCCAGCAGTCGGACAGGGGGCAGGGGCGCTGAAGCTTTCTTT.

The chain recombines TRBV7-8 with TRBJ2-1; 8 nucleotides align to TRBD2. The CDR3 is 16 residues long. J lost 6 bases, V lost 3 bases, and 10 bases had no gene match. CDR1 and CDR2 from the germline V gene are SGHVS and FQNEAQ. This chain's CDR3 is CASSLVGTSLSNEQFF. The CDR3 DNA is TGTGCCAGCAGCTTGGTGGGGACTAGTTTGAGCAATGAGCAGTTCTTC.

Concerning this clone: Sequence at one end of the junction differs from germline and may be a read error. This chain connects TRBV7-6 to TRBJ1-2; 7 nucleotides align to TRBD1. Germline CDR1 is SGHVS and CDR2 is FNYEAQ. This CDR3 region has 12 residues. Here the CDR3 reads CASALATGSVSF. The CDR3 coding sequence is TGTGCCAGTGCGCTCGCGACAGGGAGCGTCTCCTTC.

A single count supports this clone. The chain employs TRBV11-1 and TRBJ1-1; D not resolved. Per germline, CDR1 SGHAT and CDR2 FQDESV (reference sequence). The CDR3 runs 15 residues. V was trimmed by 5 bases and J by 0 bases, leaving 13 bases between them. DNA of the CDR3: TGTGCCAGCAGCCCCCCCGCGGCCATGAACACTGAAGCTTTCTTT. Its translation is CASSPPAAMNTEAFF.

The CDR3 sequence is CASSPTELGSPLHF. In DNA form, the CDR3 reads TGCGCCAGCTCTCCGACTGAATTGGGTTCACCCCTCCACTTT. The chain is built from TRBV10-2 and TRBJ1-6, with D unclear. The germline V and J ends were trimmed by 8 bases and 9 bases, with 17 bases remaining between them. Germline lookup yields CDR1 WSHSY and CDR2 SAAADI. The CDR3 contains 14 residues.

This CDR3 reads CASSVRQESTEAFF. CDR3 nucleotides: TGTGCCAGCAGTGTCCGACAGGAAAGCACTGAAGCTTTCTTT. The V gene is TRBV6-1, the J gene TRBJ1-1; D might be TRBD1 (6 bases). The germline V gene has CDR1 MNHNS and CDR2 SASEGT. Trimming stripped 4 bases from V and 4 bases from J, with 13 bases between. The CDR3 totals 14 residues.

V is TRBV9 and J is TRBJ1-2; 8 bases map to TRBD1. Germline trimming cut 2 bases from V and 4 bases from J; bases unmatched to any gene: 7. This CDR3 spans 15 amino acids. Per the germline V gene, CDR1 is SGDLS and CDR2 is YYNGEE. This chain's CDR3 is CASSVNRGDFYGYTF. In DNA, the CDR3 is TGTGCCAGCAGCGTCAACAGGGGGGATTTCTATGGCTACACCTTC.

This sequence joins TRBV6-6 and TRBJ1-2, with 12 bases identical to TRBD1. Germline V gene lookup returns CDR1 MNHNY and CDR2 SVGAGI (reference sequence). The CDR3 spans 15 residues. Trimming cost V 6 bases and J 7 bases; bases outside gene matches: 9. CDR3 sequence reads: CASSPGDRGQVGYTF. CDR3 DNA sequence: TGTGCCAGCAGCCCCGGGGACAGGGGGCAAGTTGGCTACACCTTC.

The chain combines TRBV5-1 with TRBJ1-2; 7 bases match TRBD1. After removal of 4 bases from V and 0 bases from J, the junction contained 12 bases not matched to a gene. The CDR3 has 17 residues. Germline V lookup: CDR1 SGHRS, CDR2 YFSETQ. CDR3 amino acids: CASSLSGTAAPNYGYTF. DNA for the CDR3: TGCGCCAGCAGCCTATCTGGGACAGCCGCACCTAACTATGGCTACACCTTC.

The rearrangement links TRBV9 to TRBJ2-7; D possibly corresponds to TRBD2 (7 bases). Germline-derived CDR1 and CDR2 are SGDLS and YYNGEE. CDR3 length equals 15 residues. The V end lost 0 bases, the J end lost 4 bases, and 14 bases lay between the germline ends. CDR3 coding DNA: TGTGCCAGCAGCGTAGGGGGGGGCGTACCTTACGAGCAGTACTTC. It yields the protein CASSVGGGVPYEQYF.

This chain uses TRBV18 with TRBJ2-5; D is unclear. This CDR3 spans 12 amino acids. V was shortened by 3 bases and J by 5 bases, with 7 bases between the two germline ends. Per germline, CDR1 KGHSH and CDR2 LQKENI. The CDR3 DNA is TGTGCCAGCTCACCGCGATCGGAGACCCAGTACTTC. Protein sequence: CASSPRSETQYF.

On this clone: The identical CDR3 is also encoded by other nucleotide sequences in the sample. This sequence joins TRBV5-1 and TRBJ1-2; TRBD1 is a possible D gene (6 bases). CDR3 size: 14 residues. Trimming pared 0 bases from V and 2 bases from J, leaving 8 bases between. Germline V gene sequence: CDR1 SGHRS, CDR2 YFSETQ. CDR3 DNA sequence: TGCGCCAGCAGCTTGGACAGGGTAAACTATGGCTACACCTTC. Its translation: CASSLDRVNYGYTF.

CDR3 DNA: TGTGCCAGCAGCCCCCGGGACACCCAGAACACTGAAGCTTTCTTT. The encoded protein is CASSPRDTQNTEAFF. This sequence joins TRBV7-9 and TRBJ1-1; tentative D call: TRBD1 (6 bases). Trimming stripped 5 bases from V and 1 base from J, with 14 bases between. The germline gives CDR1 SEHNR, CDR2 FQNEAQ (reference sequence). There are 15 residues in the CDR3.

This clone has more than one count but fewer than ten. This chain links TRBV19 with TRBJ1-1, with TRBD1 as a possible D gene (6 bases). From germline, CDR1 is LNHDA and CDR2 SQIVND (reference sequence). The V end was cut by 4 bases, the J end by 4 bases, with 13 bases between. The CDR3 loop spans 14 amino acids. CDR3: CASSTTGLLTEAFF. The CDR3 DNA follows: TGTGCCAGTAGTACGACAGGCCTTCTCACTGAAGCTTTCTTT.

This chain uses TRBV27 with TRBJ2-5, with 12 bases matching TRBD2. After removal of 0 bases from V and 5 bases from J, the junction contained 7 bases not matched to a gene. CDR3 length: 17 residues. Per the germline V gene, CDR1 is MNHEY and CDR2 is SMNVEV (reference sequence). CDR3 nucleotides: TGTGCCAGCAGTTTATCGCTAGCGGGGGGGCCCCGGGAGACCCAGTACTTC. This translates into CASSLSLAGGPRETQYF.

The chain links TRBV6-5 to TRBJ2-7, with D perhaps matching TRBD2 (5 bases). There are 14 residues in the CDR3. Germline V lookup: CDR1 MNHEY, CDR2 SVGAGI. Trimming cost V 1 base and J 4 bases, with 11 bases left between them. The CDR3 loop is CASSYYGRGYEQYF. CDR3 DNA sequence: TGTGCCAGCAGTTACTACGGCAGAGGGTACGAGCAGTACTTC.

The rearrangement joins TRBV29-1 to TRBJ1-1; D unresolved. Trimming took off 3 bases at V and 6 bases at J, with 8 bases between the two ends. Germline V gene sequence: CDR1 SQVTM, CDR2 ANQGSEA. The CDR3 is 11 amino acids. The CDR3 sequence is CSVDVGPEAFF. CDR3 bases: TGCAGCGTTGACGTGGGCCCTGAAGCTTTCTTT.